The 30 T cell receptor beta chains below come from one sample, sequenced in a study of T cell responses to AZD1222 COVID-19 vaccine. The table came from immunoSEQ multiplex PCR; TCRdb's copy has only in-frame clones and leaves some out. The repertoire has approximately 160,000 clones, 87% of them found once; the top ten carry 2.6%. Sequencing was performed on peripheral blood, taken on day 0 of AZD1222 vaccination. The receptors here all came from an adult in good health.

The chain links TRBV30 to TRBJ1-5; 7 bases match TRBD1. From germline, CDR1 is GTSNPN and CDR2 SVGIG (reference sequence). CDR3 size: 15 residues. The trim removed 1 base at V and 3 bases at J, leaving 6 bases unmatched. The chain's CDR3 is CAWSAGGIPNQPQHF. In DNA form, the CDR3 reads TGTGCCTGGAGTGCAGGGGGAATACCCAATCAGCCCCAGCATTTT.

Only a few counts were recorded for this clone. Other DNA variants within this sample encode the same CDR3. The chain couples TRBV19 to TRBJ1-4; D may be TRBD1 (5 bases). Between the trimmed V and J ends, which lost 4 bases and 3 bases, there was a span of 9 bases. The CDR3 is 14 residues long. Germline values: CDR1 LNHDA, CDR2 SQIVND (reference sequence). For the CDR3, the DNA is TGTGCCAGTAGTAGGGGACTAGCTAATGAAAAACTGTTTTTT. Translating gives CASSRGLANEKLFF.

The CDR3 DNA sequence: TGCGCCAGCAGCCAAGTAGGACAGGACGACTATGGCTACACCTTC. It codes for CASSQVGQDDYGYTF. V gene TRBV4-1 combines with J gene TRBJ1-2, with TRBD1 matching 7 bases. V shed 1 base, J shed 3 bases, and the junction held 5 bases outside the gene matches. This CDR3 comprises 15 residues. Germline-derived CDR1 and CDR2 are MGHRA and YSYEKL.

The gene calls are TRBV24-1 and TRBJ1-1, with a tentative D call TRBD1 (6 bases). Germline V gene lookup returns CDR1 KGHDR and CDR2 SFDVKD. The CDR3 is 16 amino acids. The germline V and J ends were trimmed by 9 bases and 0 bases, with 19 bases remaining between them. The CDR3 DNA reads TGTGCCACCCGCCGGTACAGGGATAGCGTGAACACTGAAGCTTTCTTT. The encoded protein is CATRRYRDSVNTEAFF.

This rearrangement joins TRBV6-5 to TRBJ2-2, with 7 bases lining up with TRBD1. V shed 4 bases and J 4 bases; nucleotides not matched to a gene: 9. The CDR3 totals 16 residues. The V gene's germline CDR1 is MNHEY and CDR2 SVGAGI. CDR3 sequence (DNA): TGTGCCAGCAGTTCACCCCCACAGGGGTTCACCGGGGAGCTGTTTTTT. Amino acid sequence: CASSSPPQGFTGELFF.

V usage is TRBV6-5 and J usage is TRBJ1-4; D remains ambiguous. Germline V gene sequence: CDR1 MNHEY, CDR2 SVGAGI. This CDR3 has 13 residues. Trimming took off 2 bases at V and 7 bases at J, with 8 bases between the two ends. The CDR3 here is CASSYTRGEKLFF. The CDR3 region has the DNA TGTGCCAGCAGTTACACACGTGGTGAAAAACTGTTTTTT.

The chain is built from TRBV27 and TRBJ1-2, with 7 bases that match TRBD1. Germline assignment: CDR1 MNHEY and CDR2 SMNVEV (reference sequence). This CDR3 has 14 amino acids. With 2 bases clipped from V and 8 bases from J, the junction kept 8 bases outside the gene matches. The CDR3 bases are TGTGCCAGCAGTTTAAACAGGGGAGTAGAAGGCTACACCTTC. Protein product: CASSLNRGVEGYTF.

The CDR3 is CASSHRGFYEQYF. CDR3 bases: TGTGCCAGCAGCCACCGGGGGTTCTACGAGCAGTACTTC. The chain is built from TRBV5-6 and TRBJ2-7, with D tentatively TRBD2 (6 bases). Germline CDR1 reads SGHDT; CDR2 reads YYEEEE. This CDR3 is 13 amino acids long. Trimming shortened V by 4 bases and J by 3 bases, and 11 bases separated the two germline ends.

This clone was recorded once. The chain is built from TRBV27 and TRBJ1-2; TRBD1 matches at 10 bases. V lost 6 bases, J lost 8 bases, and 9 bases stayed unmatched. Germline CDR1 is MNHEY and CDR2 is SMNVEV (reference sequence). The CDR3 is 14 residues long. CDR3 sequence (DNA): TGTGCCAGCAGATCCGACAGGGGGCCCTTCGGCTACACCTTC. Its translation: CASRSDRGPFGYTF.

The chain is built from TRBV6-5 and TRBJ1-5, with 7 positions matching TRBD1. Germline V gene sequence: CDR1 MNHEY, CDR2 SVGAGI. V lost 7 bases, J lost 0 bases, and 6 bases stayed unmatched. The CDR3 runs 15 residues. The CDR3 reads CASTQGGRSNQPQHF. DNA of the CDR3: TGTGCCAGCACCCAAGGGGGCCGTAGCAATCAGCCCCAGCATTTT.

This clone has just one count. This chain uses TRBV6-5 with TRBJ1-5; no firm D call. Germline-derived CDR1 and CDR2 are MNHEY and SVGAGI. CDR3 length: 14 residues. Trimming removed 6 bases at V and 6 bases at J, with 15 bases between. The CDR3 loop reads CASRKGGVGQPQHF. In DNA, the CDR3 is TGTGCCAGCAGGAAGGGTGGGGTAGGTCAGCCCCAGCATTTT.

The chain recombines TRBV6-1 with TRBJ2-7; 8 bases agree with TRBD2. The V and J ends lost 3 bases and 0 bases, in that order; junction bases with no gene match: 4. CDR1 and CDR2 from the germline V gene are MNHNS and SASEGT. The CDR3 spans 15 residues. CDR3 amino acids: CASSDSGITSYEQYF. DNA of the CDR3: TGTGCCAGCAGTGATAGCGGGATAACCTCCTACGAGCAGTACTTC.

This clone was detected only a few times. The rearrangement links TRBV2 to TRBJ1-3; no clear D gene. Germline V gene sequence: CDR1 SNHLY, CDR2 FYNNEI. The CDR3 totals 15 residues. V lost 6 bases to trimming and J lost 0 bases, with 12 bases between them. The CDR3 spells CASRERFLSGNTIYF. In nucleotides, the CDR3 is TGTGCCAGCAGGGAAAGATTCCTCTCTGGAAACACCATATATTTT. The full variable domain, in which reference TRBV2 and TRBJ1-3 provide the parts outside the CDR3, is EPEVTQTPSHQVTQMGQEVILRCVPISNHLYFYWYRQILGQKVEFLVSFYNNEISEKSEIFDDQFSVERPDGSNFTLKIRSTKLEDSAMYFCASRERFLSGNTIYFGEGSWLTVV.

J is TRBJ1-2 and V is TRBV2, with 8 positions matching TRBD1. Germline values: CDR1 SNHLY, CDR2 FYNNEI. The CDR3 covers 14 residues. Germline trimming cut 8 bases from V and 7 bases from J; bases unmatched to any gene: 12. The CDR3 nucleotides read TGTGCCAGCGGGCTCGGACAGGGTCTAGGTGGCTACACCTTC. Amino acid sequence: CASGLGQGLGGYTF. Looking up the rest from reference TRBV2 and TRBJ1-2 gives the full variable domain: EPEVTQTPSHQVTQMGQEVILRCVPISNHLYFYWYRQILGQKVEFLVSFYNNEISEKSEIFDDQFSVERPDGSNFTLKIRSTKLEDSAMYFCASGLGQGLGGYTFGSGTRLTVV.

The CDR3 sequence is CASSYAGLKSYEQYF. Here the CDR3 DNA reads TGTGCCAGCAGTTATGCGGGACTGAAATCCTACGAGCAGTACTTC. The rearrangement joins TRBV6-5 to TRBJ2-7; D is perhaps TRBD2 (6 bases). This CDR3 region has 15 residues. Germline lookup yields CDR1 MNHEY and CDR2 SVGAGI. Trimming shortened V by 3 bases and J by 1 base, and 13 bases separated the two germline ends.

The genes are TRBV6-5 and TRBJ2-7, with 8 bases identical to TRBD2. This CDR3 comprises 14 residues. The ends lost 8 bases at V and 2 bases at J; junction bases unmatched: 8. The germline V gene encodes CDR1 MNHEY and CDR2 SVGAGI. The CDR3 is CASERAGEPYEQYF. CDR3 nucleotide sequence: TGTGCCAGCGAGAGAGCGGGAGAGCCCTACGAGCAGTACTTC.

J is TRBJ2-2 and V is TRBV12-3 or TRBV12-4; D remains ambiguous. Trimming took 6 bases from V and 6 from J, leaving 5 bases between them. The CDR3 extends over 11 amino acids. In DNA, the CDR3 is TGTGCCAGCAGGGACCCCGGGGAGCTGTTTTTT. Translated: CASRDPGELFF.

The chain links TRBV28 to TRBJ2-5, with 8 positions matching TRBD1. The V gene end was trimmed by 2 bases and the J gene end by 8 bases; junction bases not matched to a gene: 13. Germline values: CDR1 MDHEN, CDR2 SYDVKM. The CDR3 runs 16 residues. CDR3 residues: CASSLLETGEEKTQYF. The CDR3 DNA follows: TGTGCCAGCAGTTTACTAGAGACAGGGGAAGAGAAAACCCAGTACTTC.

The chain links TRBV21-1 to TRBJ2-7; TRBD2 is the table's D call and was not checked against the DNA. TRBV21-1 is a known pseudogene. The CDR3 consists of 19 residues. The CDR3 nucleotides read TGTGCCAGCAGCAAAGATCACCCCCAGACTTCTGATTATTGGGACGAGCAGTACTTC. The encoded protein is CASSKDHPQTSDYWDEQYF.

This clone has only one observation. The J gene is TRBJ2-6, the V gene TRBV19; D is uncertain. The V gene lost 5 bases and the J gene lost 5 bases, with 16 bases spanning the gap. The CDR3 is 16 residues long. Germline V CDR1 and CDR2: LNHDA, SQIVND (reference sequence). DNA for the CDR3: TGTGCCAGTAGTCCCGAAGCCCGACGGTGGGCCAACGTCCTGACTTTC. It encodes CASSPEARRWANVLTF.

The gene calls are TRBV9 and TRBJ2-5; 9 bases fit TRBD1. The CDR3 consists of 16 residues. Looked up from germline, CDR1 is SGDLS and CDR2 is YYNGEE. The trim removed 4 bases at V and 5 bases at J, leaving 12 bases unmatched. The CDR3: CASSRLGQGLRETQYF. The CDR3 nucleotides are TGTGCCAGCAGCCGCCTAGGACAGGGGCTGCGGGAGACCCAGTACTTC.

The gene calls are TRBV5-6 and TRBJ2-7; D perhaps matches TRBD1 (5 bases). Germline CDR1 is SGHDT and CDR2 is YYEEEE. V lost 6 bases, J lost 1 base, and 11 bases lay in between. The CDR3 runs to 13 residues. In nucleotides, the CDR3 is TGTGCCAGCACGACAGTCTCTTCCTACGAGCAGTACTTC. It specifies CASTTVSSYEQYF.

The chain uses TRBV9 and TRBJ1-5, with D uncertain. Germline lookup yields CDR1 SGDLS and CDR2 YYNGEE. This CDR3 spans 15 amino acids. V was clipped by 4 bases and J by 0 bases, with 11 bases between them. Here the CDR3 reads CASSLGAVSNQPQHF. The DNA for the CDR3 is TGTGCCAGCAGCCTAGGTGCCGTTAGCAATCAGCCCCAGCATTTT.

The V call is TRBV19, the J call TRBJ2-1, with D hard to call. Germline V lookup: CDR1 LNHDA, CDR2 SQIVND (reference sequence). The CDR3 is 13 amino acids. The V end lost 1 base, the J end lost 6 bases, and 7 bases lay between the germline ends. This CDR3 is CASSIAYANEQFF. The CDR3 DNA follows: TGTGCCAGTAGTATAGCTTATGCCAATGAGCAGTTCTTC.

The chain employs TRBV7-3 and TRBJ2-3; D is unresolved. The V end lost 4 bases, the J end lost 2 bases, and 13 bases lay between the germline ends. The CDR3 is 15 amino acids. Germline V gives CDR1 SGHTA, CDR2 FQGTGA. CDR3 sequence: CASSSESRTTDTQYF. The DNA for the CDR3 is TGTGCCAGCAGCTCAGAAAGCAGGACCACAGATACGCAGTATTTT.

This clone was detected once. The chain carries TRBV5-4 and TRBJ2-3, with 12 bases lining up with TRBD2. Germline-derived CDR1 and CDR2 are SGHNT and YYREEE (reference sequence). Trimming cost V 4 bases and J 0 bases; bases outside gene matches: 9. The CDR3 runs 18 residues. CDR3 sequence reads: CASSTPSGRARSTDTQYF. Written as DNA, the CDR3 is TGTGCCAGCAGCACCCCTAGCGGGAGGGCCCGGAGCACAGATACGCAGTATTTT.

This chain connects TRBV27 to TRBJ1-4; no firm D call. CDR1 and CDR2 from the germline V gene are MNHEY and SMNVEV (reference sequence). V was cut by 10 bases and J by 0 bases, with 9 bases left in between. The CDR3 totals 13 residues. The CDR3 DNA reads TGTGCCACCCGGGATGCAACTAATGAAAAACTGTTTTTT. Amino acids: CATRDATNEKLFF.

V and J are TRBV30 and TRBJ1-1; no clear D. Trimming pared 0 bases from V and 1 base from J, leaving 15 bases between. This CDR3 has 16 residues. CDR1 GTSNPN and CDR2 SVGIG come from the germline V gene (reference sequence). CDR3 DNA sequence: TGTGCCTGGAGTGTACTAGGCTGGTCCTCGAACACTGAAGCTTTCTTT. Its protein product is CAWSVLGWSSNTEAFF.

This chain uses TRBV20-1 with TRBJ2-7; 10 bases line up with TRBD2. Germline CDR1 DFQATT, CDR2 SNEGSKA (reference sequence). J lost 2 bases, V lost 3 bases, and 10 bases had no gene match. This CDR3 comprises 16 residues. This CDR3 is CSASVLAGVRPYEQYF. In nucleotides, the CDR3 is TGCAGTGCTAGTGTCCTAGCGGGAGTACGTCCCTACGAGCAGTACTTC.

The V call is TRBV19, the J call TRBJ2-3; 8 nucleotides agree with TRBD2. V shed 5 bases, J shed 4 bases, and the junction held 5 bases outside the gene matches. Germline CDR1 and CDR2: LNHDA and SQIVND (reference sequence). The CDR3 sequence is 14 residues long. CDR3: CASSRSGRSDTQYF. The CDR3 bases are TGTGCCAGTAGTCGAAGCGGGAGATCAGATACGCAGTATTTT.